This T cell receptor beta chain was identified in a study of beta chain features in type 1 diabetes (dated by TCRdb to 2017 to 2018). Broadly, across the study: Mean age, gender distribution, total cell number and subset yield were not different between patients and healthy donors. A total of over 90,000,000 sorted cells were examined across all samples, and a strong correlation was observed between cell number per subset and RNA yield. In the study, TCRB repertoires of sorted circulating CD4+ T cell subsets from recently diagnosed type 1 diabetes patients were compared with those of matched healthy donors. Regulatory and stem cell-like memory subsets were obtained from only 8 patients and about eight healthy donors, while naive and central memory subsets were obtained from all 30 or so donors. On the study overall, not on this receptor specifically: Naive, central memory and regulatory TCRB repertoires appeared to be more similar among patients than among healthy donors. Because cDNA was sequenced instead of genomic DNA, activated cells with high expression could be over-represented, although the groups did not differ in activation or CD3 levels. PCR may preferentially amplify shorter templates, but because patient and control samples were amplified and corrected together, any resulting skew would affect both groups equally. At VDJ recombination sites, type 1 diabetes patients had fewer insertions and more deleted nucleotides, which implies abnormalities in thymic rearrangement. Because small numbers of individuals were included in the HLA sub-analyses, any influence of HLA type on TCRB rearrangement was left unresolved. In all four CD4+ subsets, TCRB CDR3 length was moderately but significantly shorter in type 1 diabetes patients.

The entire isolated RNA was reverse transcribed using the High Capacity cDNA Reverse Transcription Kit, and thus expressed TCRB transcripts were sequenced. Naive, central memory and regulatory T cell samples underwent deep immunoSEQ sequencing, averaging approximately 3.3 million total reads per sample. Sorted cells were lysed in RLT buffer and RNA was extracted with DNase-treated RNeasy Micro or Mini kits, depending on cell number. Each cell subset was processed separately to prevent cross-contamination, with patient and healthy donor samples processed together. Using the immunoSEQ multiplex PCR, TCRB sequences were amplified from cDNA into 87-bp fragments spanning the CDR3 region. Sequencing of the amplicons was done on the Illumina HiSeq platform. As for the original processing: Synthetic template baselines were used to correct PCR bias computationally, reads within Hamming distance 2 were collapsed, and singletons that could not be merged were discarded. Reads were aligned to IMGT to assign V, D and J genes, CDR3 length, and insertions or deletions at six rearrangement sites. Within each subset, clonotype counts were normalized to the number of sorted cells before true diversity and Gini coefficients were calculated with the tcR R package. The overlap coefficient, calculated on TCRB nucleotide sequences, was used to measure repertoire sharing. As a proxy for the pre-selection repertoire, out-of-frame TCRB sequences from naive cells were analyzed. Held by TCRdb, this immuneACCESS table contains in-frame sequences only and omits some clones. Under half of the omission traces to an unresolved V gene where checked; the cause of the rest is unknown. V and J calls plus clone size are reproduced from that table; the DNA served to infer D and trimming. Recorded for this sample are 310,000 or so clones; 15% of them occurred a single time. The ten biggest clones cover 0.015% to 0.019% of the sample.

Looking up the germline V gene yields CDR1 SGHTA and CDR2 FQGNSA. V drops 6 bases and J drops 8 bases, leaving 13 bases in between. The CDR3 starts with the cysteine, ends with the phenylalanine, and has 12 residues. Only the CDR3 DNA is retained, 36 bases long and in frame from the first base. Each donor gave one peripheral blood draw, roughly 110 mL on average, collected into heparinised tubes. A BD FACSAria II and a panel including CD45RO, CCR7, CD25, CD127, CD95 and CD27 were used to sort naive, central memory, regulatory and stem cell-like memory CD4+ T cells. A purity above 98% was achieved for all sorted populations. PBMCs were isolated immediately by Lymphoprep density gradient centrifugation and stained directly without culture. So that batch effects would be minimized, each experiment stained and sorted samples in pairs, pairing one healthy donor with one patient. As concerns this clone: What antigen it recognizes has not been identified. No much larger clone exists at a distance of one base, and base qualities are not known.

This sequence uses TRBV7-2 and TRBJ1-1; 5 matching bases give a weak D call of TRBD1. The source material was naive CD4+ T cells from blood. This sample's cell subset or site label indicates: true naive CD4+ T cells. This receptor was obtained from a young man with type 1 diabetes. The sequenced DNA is TGTGCCAGCAGGAGACAGTCTTTGGAAGCTTTCTTT. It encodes CASRRQSLEAFF. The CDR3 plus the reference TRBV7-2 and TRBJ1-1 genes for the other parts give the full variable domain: GAGVSQSPSNKVTEKGKDVELRCDPISGHTALYWYRQSLGQGLEFLIYFQGNSAPDKSGLPSDRFSAERTGGSVSTLTIQRTQQEDSAVYLCASRRQSLEAFFGQGTRLTVV.